A selection of T cell receptor beta chains follows, all from one sample in a study of OX40 agonist ivuxolimab in advanced cancers. Clones were sequenced by immunoSEQ multiplex PCR, and TCRdb holds only the in-frame ones, with some missing. The sample records roughly 100,000 clones, about 85% being singletons. Sequenced here: CD4+ or CD8+ T cells sorted from blood, sampled in a trial of the OX40 agonist ivuxolimab. The source of these receptors is an adult with an advanced solid tumor such as melanoma, head and neck, liver or kidney cancer. Each CDR3 is given with its conserved first and last residue. The order of the fields is V gene, clone size, D gene, CDR3 protein. The D gene is left open where the match is weak. Clone size is not always given. Where it is, it says once, few, many or a class for expanded clones.

V: TRBV28
size: .
D: .
CDR3: CASSHNRQGSTDTQYF

V: TRBV5-1
size: few
D: TRBD1
CDR3: CASSSDRAGNTIYF

V: TRBV6-5
size: .
D: .
CDR3: CASSARRGMTEAFF

V: TRBV18
size: few
D: .
CDR3: CASSPIRGEKETQYF

V: TRBV6-6
size: .
D: .
CDR3: CASTLRIMQPQHF

V: TRBV9
size: once
D: TRBD2
CDR3: CASSVATGGYTGELFF

V: TRBV19
size: .
D: .
CDR3: CASSIDYRDEEKLFF

V: TRBV7-3
size: .
D: TRBD2
CDR3: CASSQNGGFSEQYF

V: TRBV18
size: .
D: TRBD1
CDR3: CASSPAGWDSYGYTF

V: TRBV27
size: .
D: TRBD1
CDR3: CASSPGQALYNEQFF

V: TRBV5-4
size: .
D: TRBD1
CDR3: CASSLDRGNSPLHF

V: TRBV5-5
size: .
D: .
CDR3: CASSVGTPRGEQFF

V: TRBV6-5
size: .
D: .
CDR3: CASSYAAGSYNEQFF

V: TRBV11-3
size: .
D: TRBD2
CDR3: CASSLTSGGGETQYF

V: TRBV7-9
size: .
D: .
CDR3: CASSLRITNEKLFF

V: TRBV15
size: .
D: .
CDR3: CATSRVLTASGNQPQHF

V: TRBV14
size: .
D: .
CDR3: CASSQSSYEQYF

V: TRBV18
size: few
D: .
CDR3: CASSPPRTTGNSPLHF

V: TRBV2
size: .
D: TRBD1
CDR3: CASSSQGARNTEAFF

V: TRBV5-4
size: .
D: .
CDR3: CASSNGGPKYNEQFF

V: TRBV5-8
size: .
D: .
CDR3: CASSLEDTQYF

V: TRBV6-4
size: .
D: .
CDR3: CASRELFF

V: TRBV7-2
size: .
D: .
CDR3: CASSLVNRGEVGYTF

V: TRBV14
size: few
D: .
CDR3: CASSPAIGGYGETQYF

V: TRBV28
size: .
D: .
CDR3: CASSSGLLSSYEQYF

V: TRBV7-2
size: .
D: .
CDR3: CASTTTTYEQYF

V: TRBV5-1
size: .
D: TRBD1
CDR3: CASSLGTGSYNEQFF

V: TRBV11-3
size: .
D: .
CDR3: CASSLASWQGQDTQYF

V: TRBV2
size: .
D: .
CDR3: CASSVTEDQPQHF

V: TRBV7-2
size: .
D: .
CDR3: CASSLSPNLVNTEAFF

V: TRBV6-5
size: .
D: .
CDR3: CASSYSRGNYGYTF

V: TRBV2
size: .
D: TRBD1
CDR3: CASSVSDRGPGEAFF

V: TRBV19
size: .
D: .
CDR3: CASAPRQGHTDTQYF

V: TRBV5-4
size: .
D: .
CDR3: CASSLAGLGTDTQYF

V: TRBV2
size: .
D: TRBD2
CDR3: CASAPRGDTDTQYF

V: TRBV15
size: .
D: .
CDR3: CATSRDQGTNEKLFF

V: TRBV5-3
size: .
D: .
CDR3: CARSLDRGNTIYF

V: TRBV4-2
size: once
D: TRBD1
CDR3: CASSQAGTGPRYGYTF

V: TRBV6-5
size: .
D: .
CDR3: CASSRDTGELFF

V: TRBV5-4
size: .
D: .
CDR3: CASRQTANTEAFF

V: TRBV7-8
size: .
D: TRBD1
CDR3: CASSLRDRGLTNEKLFF

V: TRBV5-1
size: .
D: .
CDR3: CASSLVVGDTGELFF